This T cell receptor (beta chain) is from a study of T cells in Graves' hyperthyroidism and ophthalmopathy. Notes on the study in general: Among thyroid clonotypes expanded above 0.001, most also appeared in blood. Prediction of ophthalmopathy progression came a median approximately 7 months pre-onset.

Comment on this clonotype: The antigen is undetermined.

Researchers defined stable Graves' hyperthyroidism as no ophthalmopathy progression within 18 months. About 9.4 ml fresh peripheral blood yielded the PBMCs. Trimming removed 5 bases at V and 6 bases at J, with 16 bases between. The length of the CDR3 is 15 residues. The V gene's germline CDR1 is SGHVS and CDR2 FNYEAQ. TCR beta CDR3 region amplification was performed from RNA transcripts. HTBI primers were employed in a first-round RT-PCR of the TCR CDR3. From the multiplex PCR reads, TCRdb called clonotypes with MiXCR, one entry per CDR3 protein. The data contain a few hundred thousand distinct CDR3 sequences, approximately 14% of them singletons.

The sequencing sample was made of blood. V gene TRBV7-6 combines with J gene TRBJ2-2; the D gene is possibly TRBD2 (6 bases). The receptor's source is a woman in her 30s with Graves' hyperthyroidism. The CDR3 sequence: CASSPGTPDPGELFF. Here the CDR3 DNA reads TGTGCCAGCAGCCCCGGGACTCCCGATCCCGGGGAGCTGTTTTTT.